This paragraph covers one TCR beta chain sequence. Antigen unknown. Method: immunoSEQ multiplex PCR; TCRdb's copy keeps in-frame clones and lacks some. The sample includes 7,000 to 9,500 clones, approximately 80% of them seen just once. This sample was taken from a study of immune evolution from preneoplasia to lung adenocarcinoma. Regarding the study as a whole: Normal lung had highest clonality; later lesions appeared denser, more diverse.

There are 14 residues in the CDR3. V gave up 5 bases and J gave up 5 bases, with 15 bases separating them. Germline CDR1 reads MNHEY; CDR2 reads SVGAGI. Sequencing was carried out using FFPE invasive lung adenocarcinoma tissue. The sequence was obtained from a person aged 35 to 50 with lung adenocarcinoma. The J gene is TRBJ1-2, the V gene TRBV6-5, with unresolved D. CDR3 coding DNA: TGTGCCAGCAGTAAAGGTCGGGGAAAATATGGCTACACCTTC. It translates to CASSKGRGKYGYTF.